The 10 T cell receptor beta chains below all came from one sample that was sequenced in a study of tumor-infiltrating lymphocytes in primary liver carcinoma. From around 530 ng of total RNA, TCR beta-specific cDNA was reverse-transcribed using a constant-region primer. Researchers made the TCR beta libraries by running three nested multiplex PCR rounds with slightly modified ARM-PCR. The study ran its first two PCR rounds for nine to eleven cycles each, using TRBV1-TRBV30 forward primers and a C-beta reverse primer. Via MiXCR, TCRdb re-called the multiplex PCR reads, giving one row per CDR3 protein. The table has approximately 110,000 distinct CDR3 sequences, around 62% seen once. Total RNA and DNA came together from about 19-30 mg of bulk tissue without cell sorting. Sequenced material: liver tumor tissue from sampling region 1. Subset denoted: tumor region T1, superior pole. These receptors all stem from a woman in her sixties or seventies with primary liver carcinoma and hepatitis B virus infection.

V and J are TRBV2 and TRBJ1-5; D gene ambiguous. V was pared by 2 bases and J by 3 bases, with 8 bases between. In germline, CDR1 is SNHLY, CDR2 FYNNEI. The CDR3 length is 14 residues. The CDR3 DNA reads as TGTGCCAGCAGTGAATCCACGGCCAATCAGCCCCAGCATTTT. Translated: CASSESTANQPQHF.

This clonotype is judged medium-sized. This rearrangement joins TRBV11-2 to TRBJ2-3, with 7 bases matching TRBD1. Germline CDR1 reads SGHAT; CDR2 reads FQNNGV. This CDR3 has 17 residues. Trimming cost V 5 bases and J 2 bases; bases outside gene matches: 13. CDR3 residues: CASSKHRRQGDTDTQYF. The CDR3 DNA sequence: TGTGCCAGCAGCAAGCACAGGCGTCAGGGGGACACAGATACGCAGTATTTT.

On this clonotype itself: A read error may explain this, as a much larger clone is one base away. The J gene is TRBJ2-1, the V gene TRBV29-1; D could derive from TRBD1 or TRBD2 (5 bases each). The V gene lost 5 bases and the J gene lost 6 bases, with 17 bases spanning the gap. The V gene's germline CDR1 is SQVTM and CDR2 ANQGSEA. The CDR3 loop spans 14 amino acids. CDR3: CSVRGPRGVNEQFF. CDR3 nucleotides: TGCAGCGTTAGAGGGCCGAGGGGAGTCAATGAGCAGTTCTTC.

About this clonotype: The junction departs from germline at one end; a sequencing error may be responsible. CDR3 sequence (DNA): TGCAGCGTCACGGAACTAGCGGGGGGCACCGATACGCAGTATTTT. This codes for CSVTELAGGTDTQYF. The chain is built from TRBV29-1 and TRBJ2-3; TRBD2 matches 12 bases. The germline V gene has CDR1 SQVTM and CDR2 ANQGSEA. This CDR3 comprises 15 residues.

This clonotype showed up many times. This rearrangement joins TRBV6-6 to TRBJ2-7, with D perhaps assigned TRBD1 or TRBD2 (5 bases each). Germline CDR1 reads MNHNY; CDR2 reads SVGAGI (reference sequence). The ends were cut back, 7 bases at V and 6 bases at J, with 16 bases in the middle. The CDR3 covers 13 residues. Here the CDR3 DNA reads TGTGCCAGCATTCAGGGACCCGGCGGCGAGCAGTACTTC. Its protein is CASIQGPGGEQYF.

The rearrangement links TRBV5-6 to TRBJ1-2; unclear D gene. Trimming took off 0 bases at V and 10 bases at J, with 10 bases between the two ends. The CDR3 consists of 12 residues. Per germline, CDR1 SGHDT and CDR2 YYEEEE. DNA for the CDR3: TGTGCCAGCAGCTTGGTGTCTCGGGACTACACCTTC. It translates to CASSLVSRDYTF. The entire variable domain, with the rest obtained from reference TRBV5-6 and TRBJ1-2, is as follows: DAGVTQSPTHLIKTRGQQVTLRCSPKSGHDTVSWYQQALGQGPQFIFQYYEEEERQRGNFPDRFSGHQFPNYSSELNVNALLLGDSALYLCASSLVSRDYTFGSGTRLTVV.

At least ten counts were recorded for this clonotype. A clone one base away is much larger, so this may be a read error. The V call is TRBV11-2, the J call TRBJ2-1; TRBD2 might be the D (5 bases). The V and J ends lost 5 bases and 0 bases respectively, with 11 bases between them. CDR3 size: 15 residues. Germline-derived CDR1 and CDR2 are SGHAT and FQNNGV. CDR3 bases: TGTGCCAGCAGCCTCGGGGTTAACTCCTACAATGAGCAGTTCTTC. Protein: CASSLGVNSYNEQFF.

This clonotype has just a few counts. This sequence may be a read error, since a much larger clone differs from it by one base. The chain joins TRBV29-1 to TRBJ2-4; D is ambiguous. Deletions cut 1 base from V and 4 bases from J, with 8 bases between. Germline V gene lookup returns CDR1 SQVTM and CDR2 ANQGSEA. This CDR3 region has 13 residues. CDR3 loop: CSVEAPCKNIQYF. CDR3 DNA: TGCAGCGTTGAAGCTCCCTGTAAAAACATTCAGTACTTC.

The chain links TRBV28 to TRBJ2-3; D might be TRBD1 (7 bases). Germline V gene data show CDR1 as MDHEN and CDR2 as SYDVKM. V dropped 2 bases and J dropped 0 bases, with 12 bases sitting between them. CDR3 length equals 16 residues. The CDR3 reads CASSLPAGGSTDTQYF. Here the CDR3 DNA reads TGTGCCAGCAGTTTACCTGCAGGGGGGAGCACAGATACGCAGTATTTT.

Comments on this clonotype: A read error may explain this, as a much larger clone is one base away. The chain carries TRBV5-6 and TRBJ1-2; D ambiguous. The CDR3 runs 14 residues. Germline V gene data show CDR1 as SGHDT and CDR2 as YYEEEE. Trimming stripped 3 bases from V and 8 bases from J, with 17 bases between. CDR3 coding DNA: TGTGCCAGCAGCTCTCCGGGCCCCACTAAGGGCTACACCTTC. Protein sequence: CASSSPGPTKGYTF.